This T cell receptor (beta chain) is from a study of cytomegalovirus exposure and HLA in healthy donors. Overall study findings and caveats: The sole available immune exposure information was CMV serostatus. It was in a later analysis that TCR association rates were seen to vary by HLA locus, highest for DRB1 and lowest for HLA-C.

This clone was observed a single time. Its antigen is not known. Primers included in the PCR were 60 Vbeta and 13 Jbeta primers. Authors' processing steps: Roughly 80 million unique TCR beta chains, roughly 10 million shared, were counted in a later analysis. The method was immunoSEQ multiplex PCR; TCRdb's version includes in-frame clones alone and lacks a portion of them. V and J calls and clone size are as listed in that table; D and trimming were resolved from the DNA. The table lists around 110,000 clones, approximately 79% of them singletons, with more than 2% in the top ten. Sequences were obtained from PBMCs. The receptor comes from a young man in good health and CMV-seronegative.

DNA for the CDR3: TGTGCCAGTAGTATACAGGGGGCCGGACAGCCCCAGCATTTT. Encoded protein: CASSIQGAGQPQHF. The genes are TRBV19 and TRBJ1-5, with TRBD1 matching over 8 bases. V dropped 2 bases and J dropped 7; count of bases not matched to a gene: 4. The V gene's germline CDR1 is LNHDA and CDR2 SQIVND (reference sequence). The CDR3 length is 14 residues.